Given below is one TCR beta chain in context. The same CDR3 arises from other DNA sequences in this sample as well. The germline gives CDR1 WSHSY, CDR2 SAAADI. V was trimmed by 2 bases and J by 5 bases, leaving 6 bases between them. This CDR3 has 12 amino acids. Some clones are missing from TCRdb's copy, which holds only in-frame ones; the method was immunoSEQ multiplex PCR. The sample consists of more than 2,000,000 clones, approximately 93% of them appearing once. The data were taken from a study of shared clonotypes between healthy human individuals. The sequence derives from a man aged 18 to 29 in good health. Some clones in this sample may be carry-over from other donors' samples. Specimen: naive CD4+ T cells from PBMCs. Documented subset: CD45RA+ positively selected. The V call is TRBV10-2, the J call TRBJ2-5, with D possibly TRBD2 on 6 matching bases. The CDR3 DNA sequence: TGCGCCAGCAGTGAGGGGGGGGAGACCCAGTACTTC. It specifies CASSEGGETQYF.